The T cell receptor (beta chain) under discussion was sequenced for a study of OX40 agonist ivuxolimab in advanced cancers. Study observations and caveats: In the expanded peripheral T cells, antigen specificity was never determined.

The repertoire was sequenced with immunoSEQ multiplex PCR; TCRdb's copy has only in-frame clones and lacks some. This table holds around 50,000 clones, roughly 79% found once. Details on this clone: Its cognate antigen is unknown.

V was pared by 3 bases and J by 0 bases, with 11 bases between. Germline V lookup: CDR1 MNHNS, CDR2 SASEGT. The length of the CDR3 is 16 residues. Any history of autoimmune disease or systemic immunosuppression disqualified patients. The sample in question was CD4+ or CD8+ T cells sorted from blood, obtained in a trial of the OX40 agonist ivuxolimab. The chain couples TRBV6-1 to TRBJ1-4; D possibly corresponds to TRBD1 (6 bases). The clonotype originates from an adult with an advanced solid tumor such as melanoma, head and neck, liver or kidney cancer. This CDR3 reads CASSDRGQTTNEKLFF. The CDR3, as DNA: TGTGCCAGCAGTGATAGAGGACAGACAACTAATGAAAAACTGTTTTTT.